This T cell receptor beta chain was profiled in a study of control samples from healthy donors and cancer patients. V lost 1 base and J lost 7, with 11 bases in between. The CDR3 is 14 residues long. Germline CDR1 is LGHNA and CDR2 is YNFKEQ. Data came from immunoSEQ multiplex PCR; TCRdb stores just in-frame clones and leaves some out. This table has under 150,000 clones, about 93% appearing once. Sequencing input: blood. The V call is TRBV4-2, the J call TRBJ2-1; the D gene is possibly TRBD2 (6 bases). The source of this sequence is a man under 40 in good health. The CDR3 here is CASSQGAGRNEQFF. The CDR3 DNA reads as TGTGCCAGCAGCCAAGGAGCAGGGAGGAATGAGCAGTTCTTC.